This T cell receptor (beta chain) was identified during a study of blood T cell repertoires in COVID-19. Study as a whole: Some COVID-19 samples were acute and others convalescent; all came from the United States, Italy and Spain. In each case, the material was cDNA or gDNA derived from T cells, B-cell-depleted T cells, or PBMCs.

Clones were read by immunoSEQ multiplex PCR, and TCRdb kept only the in-frame ones, dropping some. The sample includes tens of thousands of clones, roughly 83% of them seen just once. Material: peripheral blood. The clonotype comes from a woman aged 60-75 years with acute or convalescent COVID-19.

The CDR3: CASSQDYRGTDGYTF. The CDR3 region has the DNA TGTGCCAGCAGCCAAGACTACAGGGGGACGGATGGCTACACCTTC. This chain joins TRBV4-2 and TRBJ1-2; 8 bases map to TRBD1. Trimming at V came to 0 bases and at J to 6 bases, leaving 6 bases not matched to a gene. There are 15 residues in the CDR3. Germline V lookup: CDR1 LGHNA, CDR2 YNFKEQ.